These 16 T cell receptor beta chains were all obtained from the same sample, sequenced in a study of shared clonotypes between healthy human individuals. Clones were sequenced by immunoSEQ multiplex PCR, and TCRdb holds only the in-frame ones, with some missing. The table lists 700,000 or so clones, about two thirds of them singletons. The sample consisted of memory CD4+ T cells sorted from blood. The sample's subset: CD45RA-negative fraction. Source of these receptors: a woman aged 25 to 39 in good health.

The chain has TRBV6-1 and TRBJ2-6, with a possible D match to TRBD2 (6 bases). Germline V gene sequence: CDR1 MNHNS, CDR2 SASEGT. There are 15 residues in the CDR3. V lost 6 bases to trimming and J lost 0 bases, with 9 bases between them. This chain's CDR3 is CASRLGGSGANVLTF. The CDR3 DNA reads as TGTGCCAGCAGATTGGGGGGCTCTGGGGCCAACGTCCTGACTTTC.

V and J are TRBV7-3 and TRBJ2-2; 7 bases align to TRBD1. This CDR3 spans 16 amino acids. After removal of 5 bases from V and 0 bases from J, the junction contained 6 bases not matched to a gene. In germline, CDR1 is SGHTA, CDR2 FQGTGA. CDR3 sequence: CASSPRGRANTGELFF. The CDR3 nucleotides are TGTGCCAGCAGCCCAAGGGGGCGAGCGAACACCGGGGAGCTGTTTTTT.

This rearrangement joins TRBV11-2 to TRBJ1-1; D gene ambiguous. Trimming took 5 bases from V and 5 from J, leaving 9 bases between them. Germline assignment: CDR1 SGHAT and CDR2 FQNNGV. This CDR3 has 12 residues. The CDR3 reads CASSTLGTEAFF. The CDR3 bases are TGTGCCAGCAGCACGCTGGGTACTGAAGCTTTCTTT.

CDR3 nucleotide sequence: TGTGCCAGCGACCCGGTAGGGGCTGGAAACACCATATATTTT. As protein: CASDPVGAGNTIYF. J is TRBJ1-3 and V is TRBV7-9; tentatively, D is TRBD1 (5 bases). The ends were cut back, 8 bases at V and 2 bases at J, with 13 bases in the middle. Per the germline V gene, CDR1 is SEHNR and CDR2 is FQNEAQ (reference sequence). This CDR3 is 14 amino acids long.

Many counts were recorded for this clone. The CDR3: CASTAGSGTGELFF. The CDR3, as DNA: TGCGCCAGCACAGCGGGGAGCGGCACCGGGGAGCTGTTTTTT. The chain couples TRBV5-1 to TRBJ2-2; 7 nucleotides agree with TRBD2. The germline gives CDR1 SGHRS, CDR2 YFSETQ. The CDR3 is 14 amino acids. V shed 6 bases and J 4 bases; nucleotides not matched to a gene: 6.

This clone was seen many times. The chain couples TRBV18 to TRBJ2-7; a possible D gene is TRBD2 (6 bases). The V end was cut by 3 bases, the J end by 0 bases, with 15 bases between. Germline assignment: CDR1 KGHSH and CDR2 LQKENI. CDR3 size: 16 residues. The CDR3 reads CASSPNIREISYEQYF. CDR3 nucleotides: TGTGCCAGCTCACCTAATATACGGGAGATCTCCTACGAGCAGTACTTC.

The chain combines TRBV19 with TRBJ2-7; D may be TRBD2 (5 bases). The CDR3 has 17 residues. The V gene lost 5 bases and the J gene lost 5 bases, with 25 bases spanning the gap. Germline V CDR1 and CDR2: LNHDA, SQIVND (reference sequence). The CDR3 bases are TGTGCCAGTAGTCGGACCGCTGCCTCTCGCTGGGGAGACGAGCAGTACTTC. Its protein product is CASSRTAASRWGDEQYF.

The chain links TRBV19 to TRBJ2-2, with no clear D. The CDR3 runs to 16 residues. The V gene's germline CDR1 is LNHDA and CDR2 SQIVND (reference sequence). Trimming took 8 bases from V and 5 from J, leaving 21 bases between them. The CDR3 loop is CASESGLRARTGELFF. The CDR3 region has the DNA TGTGCCAGTGAGTCCGGCCTAAGGGCGAGGACCGGGGAGCTGTTTTTT.

This rearrangement joins TRBV27 to TRBJ2-7, with D perhaps matching TRBD1 (6 bases). The V end was cut by 2 bases, the J end by 5 bases, with 13 bases between. This CDR3 spans 14 amino acids. Germline V gene sequence: CDR1 MNHEY, CDR2 SMNVEV (reference sequence). The CDR3 protein is CASSLLGQTHEQYF. The CDR3 DNA follows: TGTGCCAGCAGTTTACTGGGACAAACACACGAGCAGTACTTC.

Only one count was recorded for this clone. The gene calls are TRBV7-9 and TRBJ2-7; 8 positions match TRBD2. The CDR3 runs to 17 residues. Germline loops: CDR1 SEHNR, CDR2 FQNEAQ (reference sequence). The V and J ends lost 5 bases and 2 bases, in that order; junction bases with no gene match: 14. CDR3 sequence: CASSPGSPGGPTYEQYF. The CDR3, as DNA: TGTGCCAGCAGCCCTGGGTCTCCGGGAGGGCCGACCTACGAGCAGTACTTC.

In DNA form, the CDR3 reads TGTGCCAGCAGAGAAACCGGGACTGCGGCGACAGATACGCAGTATTTT. Translating gives CASRETGTAATDTQYF. The gene calls are TRBV2 and TRBJ2-3, with a tentative D call TRBD2 (6 bases). V was cut by 6 bases and J by 3 bases, with 19 bases left in between. Germline CDR1 is SNHLY and CDR2 is FYNNEI. This CDR3 spans 16 amino acids.

V is TRBV2 and J is TRBJ2-7; the D is unclear. Trimming took 2 bases from V and 1 from J, leaving 9 bases between them. The CDR3 has 14 residues. In germline, CDR1 is SNHLY, CDR2 FYNNEI. CDR3 coding DNA: TGTGCCAGCAGTGAACAGATAAAATCCTACGAGCAGTACTTC. This encodes CASSEQIKSYEQYF.

This clone has just one count. The chain is built from TRBV7-9 and TRBJ1-5; D call uncertain. V lost 3 bases and J lost 2, with 14 bases in between. This CDR3 contains 16 residues. Per germline, CDR1 SEHNR and CDR2 FQNEAQ (reference sequence). CDR3 in amino acids: CASSFYAGVGNQPQHF. CDR3 in DNA: TGTGCCAGCAGCTTTTATGCTGGGGTAGGCAATCAGCCCCAGCATTTT.

Notes on this clone: This sample includes further DNA sequences coding for the same CDR3. V gene TRBV18 combines with J gene TRBJ2-5, with no clear D. Germline loops: CDR1 KGHSH, CDR2 LQKENI. The CDR3 totals 13 residues. V was cut by 1 base and J by 1 base, with 4 bases left in between. CDR3 sequence: CASSPRSQETQYF. CDR3 coding DNA: TGTGCCAGCTCACCACGGTCCCAAGAGACCCAGTACTTC.

The gene calls are TRBV11-3 and TRBJ1-1; D is unclear. The ends were cut back, 5 bases at V and 0 bases at J, with 10 bases in the middle. CDR1 SGHNT and CDR2 YENEEA come from the germline V gene. CDR3 length: 14 amino acids. The CDR3 sequence is CASSARTVNTEAFF. The CDR3 DNA is TGTGCCAGCAGCGCCCGGACGGTGAACACTGAAGCTTTCTTT. Full variable domain (remainder filled in from reference TRBV11-3 and TRBJ1-1): EAGVVQSPRYKIIEKKQPVAFWCNPISGHNTLYWYLQNLGQGPELLIRYENEEAVDDSQLPKDRFSAERLKGVDSTLKIQPAELGDSAVYLCASSARTVNTEAFFGQGTRLTVV.

This chain connects TRBV25-1 to TRBJ2-7, with D perhaps TRBD2 (5 bases). V dropped 5 bases and J dropped 0 bases, with 11 bases sitting between them. The CDR3 is made up of 14 amino acids. Per the germline V gene, CDR1 is MGHDK and CDR2 is SYGVNS. This CDR3 is CASSLGRGSYEQYF. Here the CDR3 DNA reads TGTGCCAGCAGTCTGGGTCGGGGCTCCTACGAGCAGTACTTC.